Shown below are 24 T cell receptor beta chains from a single sample sequenced in a study of glioma-infiltrating T cells after dendritic cell vaccination. Generated by immunoSEQ multiplex PCR, the TCRdb table keeps only in-frame clones and is missing some. Of about 73,000 clones listed, around 79% are singletons. Sequencing was performed on blood, taken before dendritic cell vaccination. The receptors shown here come from a human donor with glioblastoma.

The chain combines TRBV19 with TRBJ1-5, with 7 positions matching TRBD1. J lost 6 bases, V lost 5 bases, and 13 bases had no gene match. The germline V gene has CDR1 LNHDA and CDR2 SQIVND (reference sequence). The CDR3 length is 16 residues. The CDR3 region is CASSDYYRGEGQPQHF. The DNA for the CDR3 is TGTGCCAGTAGTGACTATTACAGGGGTGAGGGTCAGCCCCAGCATTTT.

This sequence joins TRBV20-1 and TRBJ2-1; D gene ambiguous. With 4 bases removed from V and 4 bases from J, the gap between germline ends came to 2 bases. CDR3 length: 10 residues. Germline lookup yields CDR1 DFQATT and CDR2 SNEGSKA (reference sequence). The CDR3 sequence is CSATYNEQFF. DNA for the CDR3: TGCAGTGCTACATACAATGAGCAGTTCTTC.

This clone appeared once. The genes are TRBV4-2 and TRBJ2-1; 10 nucleotides match TRBD2. V trimming: 1 base; J trimming: 0 bases; junction bases outside the gene matches: 6. Germline V gene sequence: CDR1 LGHNA, CDR2 YNFKEQ. The CDR3 sequence is 18 residues long. CDR3 protein: CASSQVAGGLSSYNEQFF. The CDR3 bases are TGTGCCAGCAGCCAAGTAGCGGGGGGCTTAAGCTCCTACAATGAGCAGTTCTTC.

V is TRBV19 and J is TRBJ2-2; 15 bases agree with TRBD2. Looked up from germline, CDR1 is LNHDA and CDR2 is SQIVND (reference sequence). CDR3 size: 16 residues. After removal of 6 bases from V and 9 bases from J, the junction contained 8 bases not matched to a gene. The CDR3 DNA reads TGTGCCAGTAGCCGATCAGGGACTAGCGGGAGGCGGGAGCTGTTTTTT. Its protein is CASSRSGTSGRRELFF.

The rearrangement links TRBV6-1 to TRBJ1-1; the D is unclear. Trimming left V 2 bases short and J 1 base short, with 20 bases between. The length of the CDR3 is 18 residues. Looked up from germline, CDR1 is MNHNS and CDR2 is SASEGT. DNA of the CDR3: TGTGCCAGCAGTGAATACCCCGCCCAACTACAAGGGAACACTGAAGCTTTCTTT. It yields the protein CASSEYPAQLQGNTEAFF.

The chain joins TRBV2 to TRBJ1-6; 10 bases are shared with TRBD1. From germline, CDR1 is SNHLY and CDR2 FYNNEI. The V and J ends lost 10 bases and 7 bases, in that order; junction bases with no gene match: 7. The CDR3 is 14 amino acids. In nucleotides, the CDR3 is TGTGCCATAAGACAGGGGGCCGGCAATTCACCCCTCCACTTT. Translated, it gives CAIRQGAGNSPLHF.

The CDR3 coding sequence is TGTGCCAGCAGCGTTGGCGGGGAGAACACCGGGGAGCTGTTTTTT. Its protein is CASSVGGENTGELFF. V and J are TRBV9 and TRBJ2-2; TRBD2 is a possible D gene (6 bases). Looked up from germline, CDR1 is SGDLS and CDR2 is YYNGEE. The CDR3 extends over 15 amino acids. V was shortened by 2 bases and J by 1 base, with 9 bases between the two germline ends.

With regard to this clone: The junction departs from the called germline gene at one end, perhaps through a read error. The chain uses TRBV7-2 and TRBJ1-5, with D possibly being TRBD1 (5 bases). CDR1 and CDR2 (germline): SGHTA, FQGNSA. The CDR3 is made up of 17 amino acids. CDR3 protein: CASSLASVAGSNQPQRF. The CDR3 DNA is TGTGCCAGCAGCTTAGCATCAGTGGCAGGGTCGAATCAGCCCCAGCGTTTT.

The J gene is TRBJ2-3, the V gene TRBV5-1; perhaps TRBD1 as D (6 bases). The CDR3 contains 15 residues. CDR1 SGHRS and CDR2 YFSETQ come from the germline V gene. Trimming took 2 bases from V and 2 from J, leaving 12 bases between them. The CDR3 spells CASSFRGGYTDTQYF. In DNA, the CDR3 is TGCGCCAGCAGCTTTAGAGGGGGATACACAGATACGCAGTATTTT.

The V call is TRBV15, the J call TRBJ2-5, with no clear D. This CDR3 is 13 amino acids long. Germline V lookup: CDR1 LNHNV, CDR2 YYDKDF (reference sequence). Trimming took 2 bases from V and 4 from J, leaving 8 bases between them. This CDR3 reads CATSRQTIETQYF. The CDR3 nucleotides read TGTGCCACCAGCAGACAGACAATAGAGACCCAGTACTTC.

The chain employs TRBV6-4 and TRBJ2-3; TRBD1 aligns across 9 bases. The CDR3 runs to 16 residues. The germline gives CDR1 MRHNA, CDR2 SNTAGT. V lost 2 bases to trimming and J lost 6 bases; unmatched junction nucleotides: 9. The CDR3 DNA follows: TGTGCCAGCAGTGACCTTCCGGGACAGGGAGGGGATACGCAGTATTTT. Encoded protein: CASSDLPGQGGDTQYF.

Only one count was recorded for this clone. The chain couples TRBV6-4 to TRBJ1-6, with D possibly TRBD1 on 5 matching bases. The CDR3 is 14 residues long. Trimming stripped 0 bases from V and 9 bases from J, with 9 bases between. Germline lookup yields CDR1 MRHNA and CDR2 SNTAGT. As DNA, the CDR3 is TGTGCCAGCAGTGACTCGGCAGGGCTTTCACCCCTCCACTTT. Translated, it gives CASSDSAGLSPLHF.

The chain carries TRBV7-9 and TRBJ2-7; 9 nucleotides match TRBD1. Germline-derived CDR1 and CDR2 are SEHNR and FQNEAQ (reference sequence). This CDR3 contains 14 residues. V trimming: 6 bases; J trimming: 1 base; junction bases outside the gene matches: 4. CDR3 bases: TGTGCCAGCAGTTTCGGGACAGGGTCCTACGAGCAGTACTTC. Translating gives CASSFGTGSYEQYF.

This clone came up a few times. V gene TRBV2 combines with J gene TRBJ1-3; perhaps TRBD1 as D (5 bases). V dropped 8 bases and J dropped 0 bases, with 11 bases sitting between them. The CDR3 consists of 14 residues. Germline CDR1 reads SNHLY; CDR2 reads FYNNEI. The CDR3: CASGRQYSGNTIYF. Here the CDR3 DNA reads TGTGCCAGCGGAAGACAGTACTCTGGAAACACCATATATTTT. Variable domain in full (rest from reference TRBV2 and TRBJ1-3): EPEVTQTPSHQVTQMGQEVILRCVPISNHLYFYWYRQILGQKVEFLVSFYNNEISEKSEIFDDQFSVERPDGSNFTLKIRSTKLEDSAMYFCASGRQYSGNTIYFGEGSWLTVV.

The rearrangement links TRBV27 to TRBJ2-1; D gene unclear. Between the trimmed V and J ends, which lost 7 bases and 8 bases, there was a span of 12 bases. There are 12 residues in the CDR3. Germline CDR1 is MNHEY and CDR2 is SMNVEV (reference sequence). CDR3 bases: TGTGCCAGCACTTCCAGGTCGCATGAGCAGTTCTTC. Translating it yields CASTSRSHEQFF.

This chain connects TRBV6-1 to TRBJ1-1; maybe TRBD1 (6 bases). The V and J ends lost 7 bases and 4 bases respectively, with 19 bases between them. Germline V gene data show CDR1 as MNHNS and CDR2 as SASEGT. The CDR3 sequence is 15 residues long. CDR3 DNA sequence: TGTGCCAGCAATCAAACCCCAGGGGTACGCACTGAAGCTTTCTTT. Its protein product is CASNQTPGVRTEAFF.

This clone appeared a single time. The chain uses TRBV12-5 and TRBJ2-1, with 11 bases aligning to TRBD1. V was pared by 1 base and J by 6 bases, with 5 bases of the junction left unmatched. The CDR3 loop spans 16 amino acids. Looked up from germline, CDR1 is LGHNT and CDR2 is FRNRAP. CDR3 sequence reads: CASGLGDGTGGNEQFF. CDR3 DNA: TGTGCTAGTGGTTTGGGAGATGGGACAGGGGGCAATGAGCAGTTCTTC.

This clone was recorded a few times. The V and J genes are TRBV7-9 and TRBJ2-7; D possibly corresponds to TRBD1 (6 bases). Trimming took 5 bases from V and 3 from J, leaving 11 bases between them. The germline V gene encodes CDR1 SEHNR and CDR2 FQNEAQ (reference sequence). This CDR3 region has 13 residues. Here the CDR3 DNA reads TGTGCCAGCAGCACGAAGGGACACTACGAGCAGTACGTC. Protein: CASSTKGHYEQYV.

This chain joins TRBV19 and TRBJ1-1; 8 positions agree with TRBD1. Germline V lookup: CDR1 LNHDA, CDR2 SQIVND (reference sequence). The CDR3 spans 14 residues. The V gene end was trimmed by 7 bases and the J gene end by 9 bases; junction bases not matched to a gene: 13. The CDR3 nucleotides read TGTGCCAGTAATGATGCAGGGGGCGATTCTAAAGCTTTCTTT. It is translated as CASNDAGGDSKAFF.

This clone occurred a few times. The DNA is left out, because the CDR3 cannot be placed on it with certainty; the CDR3 is given as TCRdb lists it. This chain uses TRBV7-5 with TRBJ2-7; no DNA check was done on the table's D call, TRBD1. TRBV7-5 is flagged as a pseudogene. The CDR3 length is 15 residues, termini included. The CDR3 loop is CARSVGTGTSYEQYV.

This chain links TRBV28 with TRBJ1-2; possibly TRBD1 for D (5 bases). Germline CDR1 and CDR2: MDHEN and SYDVKM. CDR3 length: 14 residues. The V end lost 1 base, the J end lost 6 bases, and 12 bases lay between the germline ends. The CDR3 spells CASSLYGQGNGYTF. CDR3 DNA sequence: TGTGCCAGCAGTTTATACGGCCAGGGTAATGGCTACACCTTC.

This clone was recorded once. V gene TRBV19 combines with J gene TRBJ2-1; 12 bases agree with TRBD1. The germline CDR1 and CDR2 sequences are LNHDA and SQIVND (reference sequence). This CDR3 has 16 amino acids. V dropped 5 bases and J dropped 8; count of bases not matched to a gene: 10. The CDR3 DNA follows: TGTGCCAGTAGTCCCTCGGGACAGGGGGCGGGCGATGAGCAGTTCTTC. Its protein product is CASSPSGQGAGDEQFF.

V usage is TRBV6-1 and J usage is TRBJ2-7; 11 bases align to TRBD2. V shed 4 bases, J shed 4 bases, and the junction held 3 bases outside the gene matches. The CDR3 covers 14 residues. Germline V gene sequence: CDR1 MNHNS, CDR2 SASEGT. CDR3 residues: CASSATSGAYEQYV. The DNA of the CDR3 is TGTGCCAGCAGTGCGACTAGCGGGGCGTACGAGCAGTACGTC.

The chain has TRBV30 and TRBJ1-4, with D uncertain. V lost 3 bases and J 4 bases, leaving 9 bases between the germline ends. The CDR3 runs 13 residues. CDR1 is GTSNPN, CDR2 SVGIG, per germline (reference sequence). DNA for the CDR3: TGTGCCTGGAGGTCAGGCCGTAATGAAAAACTGTTTTTT. Amino acid sequence: CAWRSGRNEKLFF.